This T cell receptor (beta chain) was found in a study of identical twins. Healthy Caucasians alone served as donors. Points on this clonotype: Its specificity is not known.

TCRdb redid the calling of the 5' RACE reads with MiXCR, one entry per CDR3 protein. The sample records hundreds of thousands of distinct CDR3 sequences, 8.6% being singletons. The CDR3 extends over 15 amino acids. Germline CDR1 is SNHLY and CDR2 is FYNNEI. Trimming took off 3 bases at V and 6 bases at J, with 16 bases between the two ends. Study-level findings and limits: A lower insertion count was a feature of abundant cord blood beta clonotypes, with no such feature in memory repertoires.

Separately, the same data were catalogued under a study of yellow fever vaccine responses in identical twins.

The clonotype was recovered from a woman aged 18-29 years in good health. The sample consisted of PBMCs. This chain uses TRBV2 with TRBJ2-3; D gene ambiguous. CDR3 amino acids: CASSEFEPNVDTQYF. The CDR3 region has the DNA TGTGCCAGCAGTGAGTTCGAGCCAAACGTGGATACGCAGTATTTT. Using reference TRBV2 and TRBJ2-3 for the parts outside the CDR3, the full variable domain is EPEVTQTPSHQVTQMGQEVILRCVPISNHLYFYWYRQILGQKVEFLVSFYNNEISEKSEIFDDQFSVERPDGSNFTLKIRSTKLEDSAMYFCASSEFEPNVDTQYFGPGTRLTVL.